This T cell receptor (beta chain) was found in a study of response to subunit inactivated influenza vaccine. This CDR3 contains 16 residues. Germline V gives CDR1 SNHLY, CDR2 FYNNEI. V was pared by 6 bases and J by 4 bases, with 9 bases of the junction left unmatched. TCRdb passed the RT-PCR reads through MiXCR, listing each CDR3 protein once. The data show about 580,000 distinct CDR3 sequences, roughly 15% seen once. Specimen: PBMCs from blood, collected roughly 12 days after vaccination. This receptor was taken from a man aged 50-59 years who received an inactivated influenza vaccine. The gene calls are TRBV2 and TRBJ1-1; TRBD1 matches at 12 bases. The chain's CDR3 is CASRGTGGRLGTEAFF. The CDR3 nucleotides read TGTGCCAGCAGGGGGACAGGGGGCCGTCTGGGCACTGAAGCTTTCTTT.